The 16 T cell receptor beta chains reported below all come from one sample, sequenced in a study of cytomegalovirus exposure and HLA in healthy donors. PCR involved 60 Vbeta and 13 Jbeta primers. Here immunoSEQ multiplex PCR was the method, and the copy in TCRdb shows in-frame clones only, minus some. Of about 170,000 clones listed, about three quarters are singletons. Material for sequencing was PBMCs. The receptors were gathered from a girl between 10 and 17 years old in good health and CMV-seronegative.

This chain uses TRBV2 with TRBJ1-6, with a possible D match to TRBD1 (5 bases). Germline CDR1 is SNHLY and CDR2 is FYNNEI. CDR3 length equals 15 residues. V lost 6 bases and J 0 bases, leaving 9 bases between the germline ends. The CDR3 coding sequence is TGTGCCAGCAGGGACACGAGCTCCTATAATTCACCCCTCCACTTT. Translated: CASRDTSSYNSPLHF.

The chain uses TRBV5-1 and TRBJ1-2; the D gene is possibly TRBD1 (6 bases). With 0 bases removed from V and 0 bases from J, the gap between germline ends came to 12 bases. Germline-derived CDR1 and CDR2 are SGHRS and YFSETQ. The CDR3 runs to 16 residues. The CDR3 is CASSLEGVSSNYGYTF. CDR3 bases: TGCGCCAGCAGCTTGGAGGGGGTTTCATCTAACTATGGCTACACCTTC.

The J gene is TRBJ2-3, the V gene TRBV5-1, with D possibly matching TRBD2 (6 bases). Germline V gene data show CDR1 as SGHRS and CDR2 as YFSETQ. The CDR3 contains 18 residues. The V end lost 0 bases, the J end lost 2 bases, and 19 bases lay between the germline ends. The CDR3 loop reads CASSLAGGRGLVTDTQYF. The DNA for the CDR3 is TGCGCCAGCAGCTTGGCCGGGGGACGGGGTCTTGTCACAGATACGCAGTATTTT.

In its sample, this clone was seen a few times. The V call is TRBV9, the J call TRBJ2-1; tentatively, D is TRBD2 (6 bases). Between the trimmed V and J ends, which lost 4 bases and 9 bases, there was a span of 20 bases. This CDR3 spans 15 amino acids. Germline values: CDR1 SGDLS, CDR2 YYNGEE. In DNA form, the CDR3 reads TGTGCCAGCAGCCAATACCTGGACTACCGAACTGAGCAGTTCTTC. Its protein is CASSQYLDYRTEQFF. Looking up the rest from reference TRBV9 and TRBJ2-1 gives the full variable domain: DSGVTQTPKHLITATGQRVTLRCSPRSGDLSVYWYQQSLDQGLQFLIQYYNGEERAKGNILERFSAQQFPDLHSELNLSSLELGDSALYFCASSQYLDYRTEQFFGPGTRLTVL.

This chain links TRBV18 with TRBJ1-2; TRBD1 might be the D (5 bases). The V and J ends lost 3 bases and 8 bases respectively, with 13 bases between them. Germline V gives CDR1 KGHSH, CDR2 LQKENI. This CDR3 spans 13 amino acids. CDR3 sequence: CASSPGQTSGYTF. The CDR3 coding sequence is TGTGCCAGCTCACCGGGGCAGACCTCAGGCTACACCTTC.

CDR3 bases: TGTGCCAGCAGTTTCGTGGGCGTAGTAAATGAGCAGTTCTTC. This sequence encodes CASSFVGVVNEQFF. The rearrangement uses TRBV6-5 and TRBJ2-1, with D hard to call. Trimming shortened V by 4 bases and J by 7 bases, and 14 bases separated the two germline ends. The CDR3 sequence is 14 residues long. In germline, CDR1 is MNHEY, CDR2 SVGAGI.

The genes are TRBV5-1 and TRBJ1-1; 7 bases agree with TRBD1. The CDR3 is 15 residues long. CDR1 and CDR2 from the germline V gene are SGHRS and YFSETQ. After removal of 4 bases from V and 5 bases from J, the junction contained 11 bases not matched to a gene. The CDR3 DNA reads TGCGCCAGCAGCCACAGCGGAGGGGGCTCAACTGAAGCTTTCTTT. Amino acids: CASSHSGGGSTEAFF.

This clone was detected only a few times. This chain connects TRBV5-5 to TRBJ2-7, with D unresolved. Germline values: CDR1 SGHKS, CDR2 YYEKEE (reference sequence). Trimming shortened V by 4 bases and J by 4 bases, and 6 bases separated the two germline ends. The CDR3 covers 11 residues. The CDR3 region is CASSLDYEQYF. CDR3 DNA: TGTGCCAGCAGCCTAGATTACGAGCAGTACTTC.

This chain uses TRBV4-2 with TRBJ1-2; D not resolved. Germline assignment: CDR1 LGHNA and CDR2 YNFKEQ. Trimming took 0 bases from V and 1 from J, leaving 15 bases between them. The CDR3 is made up of 17 amino acids. The CDR3 spells CASSQDQSSSLNYGYTF. The CDR3, as DNA: TGTGCCAGCAGCCAAGATCAGAGCAGTAGCCTTAACTATGGCTACACCTTC.

This sequence joins TRBV29-1 and TRBJ2-7; 8 bases align to TRBD1. The CDR3 runs to 15 residues. The V gene's germline CDR1 is SQVTM and CDR2 ANQGSEA. The J segment lost 1 base and the V segment lost 5 bases, leaving 10 bases of the junction unmatched. As DNA, the CDR3 is TGCAGCGTTCTATCGCGGGACAGGTCTTCCTACGAGCAGTACTTC. This codes for CSVLSRDRSSYEQYF.

This chain joins TRBV9 and TRBJ2-5, with TRBD2 as a possible D gene (7 bases). The V gene lost 1 base and the J gene lost 5 bases, with 12 bases spanning the gap. CDR1 and CDR2 from the germline V gene are SGDLS and YYNGEE. This CDR3 contains 14 residues. The CDR3 is CASSVRGARETQYF. The CDR3 DNA follows: TGTGCCAGCAGCGTACGGGGGGCGCGGGAGACCCAGTACTTC. Full variable domain (rest looked up from reference TRBV9 and TRBJ2-5): DSGVTQTPKHLITATGQRVTLRCSPRSGDLSVYWYQQSLDQGLQFLIQYYNGEERAKGNILERFSAQQFPDLHSELNLSSLELGDSALYFCASSVRGARETQYFGPGTRLLVL.

This chain's CDR3 is CASSLAPAGQGGDGYTF. DNA for the CDR3: TGTGCCAGCTCACTTGCCCCTGCGGGACAGGGAGGAGATGGCTACACCTTC. The V and J genes are TRBV18 and TRBJ1-2, with 9 bases that match TRBD1. This CDR3 spans 17 amino acids. Trimming cost V 4 bases and J 6 bases; bases outside gene matches: 15. Germline V lookup: CDR1 KGHSH, CDR2 LQKENI.

This rearrangement joins TRBV6-4 to TRBJ1-5; the match to TRBD1 covers 8 bases. The J segment lost 6 bases and the V segment lost 9 bases, leaving 19 bases of the junction unmatched. The germline CDR1 and CDR2 sequences are MRHNA and SNTAGT. CDR3 length equals 17 residues. The CDR3 spells CASRGGNPGGLFQPQHF. Here the CDR3 DNA reads TGTGCCAGTAGGGGGGGCAATCCAGGGGGCTTATTTCAGCCCCAGCATTTT.

This chain uses TRBV7-8 with TRBJ1-1; 9 bases match TRBD1. Germline lookup yields CDR1 SGHVS and CDR2 FQNEAQ. The CDR3 contains 16 residues. V shed 4 bases and J 0 bases; nucleotides not matched to a gene: 6. The CDR3 bases are TGTGCCAGCAGCTGGGGGACAGGGTTGATGAACACTGAAGCTTTCTTT. Translated, it gives CASSWGTGLMNTEAFF.

The gene calls are TRBV11-2 and TRBJ2-5; TRBD2 matches 7 bases. V was clipped by 5 bases and J by 4 bases; unmatched bases: 7. Germline values: CDR1 SGHAT, CDR2 FQNNGV. This CDR3 comprises 14 residues. The DNA of the CDR3 is TGTGCCAGCAGCGCTCCGGGACTATCAGAGACCCAGTACTTC. Translation gives CASSAPGLSETQYF.

The chain has TRBV5-6 and TRBJ2-7; TRBD1 might be the D (6 bases). The length of the CDR3 is 14 residues. Germline V lookup: CDR1 SGHDT, CDR2 YYEEEE. The V and J ends lost 0 bases and 7 bases respectively, with 14 bases between them. CDR3 nucleotide sequence: TGTGCCAGCAGCTTGGAGGGCAGGGGCGGAGAGCAGTACTTC. This translates into CASSLEGRGGEQYF.